This T cell receptor beta chain derives from a study of identical twins. Overall study findings and caveats: Models underestimated how often monozygotic twins shared out-of-frame TCR alpha.

Healthy Caucasian individuals made up all the donors. V lost 1 base and J lost 7; bases outside the gene matches: 6. Germline-derived CDR1 and CDR2 are KGHSH and LQKENI. CDR3 length equals 15 residues. This clonotype was seen more than once but under ten times. The antigen is undetermined. It was template switching that added a universal primer site, and there were unique molecular identifiers on the cDNA. TCRdb re-analysed the 5' RACE reads in MiXCR, keeping a single row per CDR3 protein. The sample includes about 900,000 distinct CDR3 sequences, 10% to 15% of them seen just once. These same data were also listed under a study on yellow fever vaccine responses in identical twins. From that report: Twins reportedly had a vaccine T cell response that seemed partly convergent, partly personalized.

The sequencing input was PBMCs. This clonotype originated in a woman aged 18-35 years in good health. The chain uses TRBV18 and TRBJ2-7; 11 bases align to TRBD1. The CDR3 spells CASSPLGTGGGEQYF. The CDR3 region has the DNA TGTGCCAGCTCACCACTTGGGACAGGGGGAGGGGAGCAGTACTTC.